This TCR beta chain emerged from a study of Graves' ophthalmopathy and Graves' hyperthyroidism. Overall study findings and caveats: Thyroid clonotypes that were expanded above 0.001 frequency mostly also appeared in blood. This model predicted ophthalmopathy progression (sensitivity roughly 71%, specificity 72.22%).

Germline assignment: CDR1 WSHSY and CDR2 SAAADI. This CDR3 has 15 amino acids. The germline V and J ends were trimmed by 1 base and 3 bases, with 13 bases remaining between them. Amplified TCR beta CDR3 regions were obtained using RNA transcripts as template. First-round RT-PCR relied on HTBI primers, and a second-round multiplex PCR came next. TCRdb fed the multiplex PCR reads into MiXCR, producing one record per CDR3 protein. This sample has around 520,000 distinct CDR3 sequences, with 35% to 40% found just once. Newly diagnosed, the hyperthyroidism patients had under 2 months' duration and were aged 18 to 65. Ten or more counts support this clonotype. The antigen is unknown.

Sequenced: peripheral blood or thyroid tissue (not recorded which). The chain recombines TRBV10-2 with TRBJ2-7; D is possibly TRBD1 (5 bases). This receptor was identified in an adult man with Graves' hyperthyroidism. The CDR3 protein is CASSELQTASYEQYF. The CDR3 region has the DNA TGCGCCAGCAGTGAGTTACAGACAGCCAGCTACGAGCAGTACTTC.